The clone carrying this TCR beta chain was observed a handful of times. Its antigen is undetermined. CDR1 and CDR2 (germline): MGHRA, YSYEKL. V lost 4 bases to trimming and J lost 1 base, with 11 bases between them. The CDR3 totals 14 residues. Extracted RNA was reverse transcribed, and the resulting cDNA served as sequencing template. The method was immunoSEQ multiplex PCR; TCRdb's version includes in-frame clones alone and lacks a portion of them. The sample lists about 200,000 clones; just over 55% were seen once. This record comes from a study of CD8+ T cells in alopecia areata. General observations from the study: Patients shared TCRs less clearly than mice did, possibly for HLA-related reasons.

This sequence originates from a human donor in good health. What was sequenced was CD8+ T cells sorted from blood. This chain links TRBV4-1 with TRBJ2-7; D is uncertain. The CDR3 DNA reads TGCGCCAGCAGCCCCGGGTCGATTTCCTACGAGCAGTACTTC. Translation gives CASSPGSISYEQYF.